This TCR beta chain was observed in a study of identical twins. Details on this clonotype: Antigen specificity is unknown.

TCRdb processed the 5' RACE reads anew with MiXCR; each CDR3 protein has one entry. The data hold a few hundred thousand distinct CDR3 sequences, with roughly 8% observed a single time. Study-level findings and limits: Alpha sequences out of frame and shared by twins had excess low generation probability. With monozygotic twins, out-of-frame TCR alpha sharing exceeded what models estimated. Whereas memory repertoires showed no such difference, abundant cord blood beta clonotypes carried fewer insertions.

The sample was also reused in another study, on yellow fever vaccine responses in identical twins. That work states: Each twin's T cell response to the vaccine was reported to look partly convergent and partly personalized.

Sample: CD8+ T cells sorted from blood. This TCR came from a woman younger than 30 in good health.

The CDR3 loop reads CASSSDRPTDTQYF. In nucleotides, the CDR3 is TGTGCCAGCAGTTCGGACAGGCCCACAGATACGCAGTATTTT. The chain is built from TRBV27 and TRBJ2-3, with 7 nucleotides matching TRBD1. The CDR3 consists of 14 residues. With 4 bases clipped from V and 2 bases from J, the junction kept 3 bases outside the gene matches. CDR1 and CDR2 from the germline V gene are MNHEY and SMNVEV (reference sequence).